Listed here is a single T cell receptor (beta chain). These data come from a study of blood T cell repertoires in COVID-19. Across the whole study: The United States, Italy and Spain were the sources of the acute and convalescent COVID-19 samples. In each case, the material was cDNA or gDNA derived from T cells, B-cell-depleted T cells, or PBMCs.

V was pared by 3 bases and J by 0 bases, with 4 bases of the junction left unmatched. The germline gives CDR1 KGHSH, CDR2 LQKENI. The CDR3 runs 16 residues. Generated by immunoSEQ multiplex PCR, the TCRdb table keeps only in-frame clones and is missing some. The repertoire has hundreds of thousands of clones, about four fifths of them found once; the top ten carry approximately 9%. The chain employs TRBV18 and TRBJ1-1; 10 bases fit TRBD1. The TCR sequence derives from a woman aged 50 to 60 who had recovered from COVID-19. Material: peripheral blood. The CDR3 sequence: CASSPGTGAMNTEAFF. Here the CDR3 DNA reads TGTGCCAGCTCACCTGGGACAGGGGCCATGAACACTGAAGCTTTCTTT. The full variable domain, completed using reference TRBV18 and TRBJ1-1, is NAGVMQNPRHLVRRRGQEARLRCSPMKGHSHVYWYRQLPEEGLKFMVYLQKENIIDESGMPKERFSAEFPKEGPSILRIQQVVRGDSAAYFCASSPGTGAMNTEAFFGQGTRLTVV.